These 15 T cell receptor beta chains share one sample of origin, sequenced in a study of graft-versus-host responses after intestinal transplantation. Sequenced by immunoSEQ multiplex PCR; TCRdb stores in-frame clones only, minus some. The sample has about 59,000 clones, around 93% seen once. Their specific antigens are unknown. The source material was unstimulated CD4+ T cells sorted from spleen or lymph node cells, sampled before transplant. The receptors derive from a human donor who was the organ donor for an intestinal transplant.

This rearrangement joins TRBV9 to TRBJ1-6, with TRBD1 as a possible D gene (5 bases). Trimming removed 3 bases from V and 9 bases from J, with 13 bases in between. Germline lookup yields CDR1 SGDLS and CDR2 YYNGEE. The CDR3 runs 14 residues. Here the CDR3 DNA reads TGTGCCAGCAGCGCACACGAGAGGGGTTCACCCCTCCACTTT. Translation gives CASSAHERGSPLHF.

This rearrangement joins TRBV6-1 to TRBJ1-2; D ambiguous. The length of the CDR3 is 12 residues. With 7 bases removed from V and 9 bases from J, the gap between germline ends came to 15 bases. The germline V gene has CDR1 MNHNS and CDR2 SASEGT. The CDR3 DNA is TGTGCCAGCAATCGGCCCCGGGATCGCTACACCTTC. Protein: CASNRPRDRYTF.

V usage is TRBV4-3 and J usage is TRBJ2-2; TRBD2 matches 13 bases. The CDR3 length is 18 residues. After removal of 0 bases from V and 2 bases from J, the junction contained 3 bases not matched to a gene. CDR1 and CDR2 from the germline V gene are LGHNA and YSLEER. The CDR3 region is CASSQEGLAGINTGELFF. For the CDR3, the DNA is TGCGCCAGCAGCCAAGAGGGACTAGCGGGGATAAACACCGGGGAGCTGTTTTTT.

The CDR3 sequence is CASSLGTGRPGELFF. The CDR3, as DNA: TGTGCCAGTAGTCTAGGGACAGGGAGGCCCGGGGAGCTGTTTTTT. The chain is built from TRBV19 and TRBJ2-2; TRBD1 aligns across 9 bases. In germline, CDR1 is LNHDA, CDR2 SQIVND (reference sequence). V dropped 5 bases and J dropped 6; count of bases not matched to a gene: 7. The length of the CDR3 is 15 residues.

The rearrangement links TRBV10-3 to TRBJ2-2; 8 bases align to TRBD1. Germline V gene lookup returns CDR1 ENHRY and CDR2 SYGVKD. CDR3 length: 16 amino acids. V dropped 6 bases and J dropped 3; count of bases not matched to a gene: 9. The CDR3 coding sequence is TGTGCCATCAGAGCTCACGGGACAGGTCACACCGGGGAGCTGTTTTTT. Translated, it gives CAIRAHGTGHTGELFF.

DNA for the CDR3: TGTGCCAGCAGCCAAGGAACGGGGGTTTCCTACAATGAGCAGTTCTTC. As protein: CASSQGTGVSYNEQFF. The V and J genes are TRBV7-3 and TRBJ2-1; possibly TRBD2 for D (6 bases). The CDR3 is made up of 16 amino acids. The V and J ends lost 5 bases and 1 base respectively, with 15 bases between them. Germline V lookup: CDR1 SGHTA, CDR2 FQGTGA.

J is TRBJ1-2 and V is TRBV7-9, with 7 bases matching TRBD1. This CDR3 is 15 amino acids long. Unmatched junction bases numbered 9, after V lost 5 bases and J lost 3 bases. Germline-derived CDR1 and CDR2 are SEHNR and FQNEAQ (reference sequence). CDR3 amino acids: CASSPPDREYYGYTF. The DNA of the CDR3 is TGTGCCAGCAGCCCCCCCGACAGGGAATACTATGGCTACACCTTC. The full variable domain, completed using reference TRBV7-9 and TRBJ1-2, is DTGVSQNPRHKITKRGQNVTFRCDPISEHNRLYWYRQTLGQGPEFLTYFQNEAQLEKSRLLSDRFSAERPKGSFSTLEIQRTEQGDSAMYLCASSPPDREYYGYTFGSGTRLTVV.

This chain joins TRBV10-3 and TRBJ1-3; D gene ambiguous. The germline V gene has CDR1 ENHRY and CDR2 SYGVKD. CDR3 size: 16 residues. With 3 bases removed from V and 0 bases from J, the gap between germline ends came to 12 bases. This CDR3 reads CAISDGRSSSGNTIYF. In DNA form, the CDR3 reads TGTGCCATCAGTGATGGCAGGTCGAGCTCTGGAAACACCATATATTTT.

About this clone itself: At the DNA level, this CDR3 is encoded by other sequences in the same sample as well. This chain uses TRBV5-1 with TRBJ1-1; D might be TRBD1 (5 bases). Trimming removed 4 bases from V and 1 base from J, with 8 bases in between. The CDR3 loop spans 13 amino acids. Germline lookup yields CDR1 SGHRS and CDR2 YFSETQ. The CDR3 reads CASSNTGNTEAFF. The CDR3 coding sequence is TGCGCCAGCAGCAACACAGGGAACACTGAAGCTTTCTTT.

The chain recombines TRBV21-1 with TRBJ1-4; the table's D call, TRBD1, was not checked against the DNA. TRBV21-1 is given as a pseudogene. This CDR3 region has 16 residues. CDR3 DNA: TGTGCCAGCAGCAAAGGGGGAAGACAGGCAAATGAAAAACTGTTTTTT. As protein: CASSKGGRQANEKLFF.

For this clone: A read error may produce the germline difference seen at one junction end. The chain recombines TRBV5-1 with TRBJ2-5; D is unclear. The germline CDR1 and CDR2 sequences are SGHRS and YFSETQ. The CDR3 length is 12 residues. CDR3 sequence (DNA): TGCGCCGGCAGCTTCCTCGGGGAGACCCAGTACTTC. It translates to CAGSFLGETQYF.

The V gene is TRBV2, the J gene TRBJ2-2, with 13 bases aligning to TRBD2. The CDR3 runs to 17 residues. Germline V CDR1 and CDR2: SNHLY, FYNNEI. The trim removed 3 bases at V and 4 bases at J, leaving 5 bases unmatched. The CDR3 reads CASSDPGLAGFTGELFF. The CDR3 region has the DNA TGTGCCAGCAGTGACCCGGGACTAGCGGGGTTCACCGGGGAGCTGTTTTTT.

This sequence joins TRBV5-1 and TRBJ2-2, with a weak D call TRBD2 (7 bases). The V end was cut by 2 bases, the J end by 6 bases, with 14 bases between. Germline CDR1 and CDR2: SGHRS and YFSETQ. The CDR3 loop spans 15 amino acids. The CDR3, as DNA: TGCGCCAGCAGCTTTTCGGGGGGCCTCCCCGGGGAGCTGTTTTTT. This encodes CASSFSGGLPGELFF. Full variable domain (remainder filled in from reference TRBV5-1 and TRBJ2-2): KAGVTQTPRYLIKTRGQQVTLSCSPISGHRSVSWYQQTPGQGLQFLFEYFSETQRNKGNFPGRFSGRQFSNSRSEMNVSTLELGDSALYLCASSFSGGLPGELFFGEGSRLTVL.

As for this clone: This specimen includes other DNA sequences encoding the same CDR3. V usage is TRBV27 and J usage is TRBJ1-6, with D tentatively TRBD1 (5 bases). Trimming removed 5 bases at V and 9 bases at J, with 17 bases between. Germline V lookup: CDR1 MNHEY, CDR2 SMNVEV (reference sequence). This CDR3 comprises 15 residues. In nucleotides, the CDR3 is TGTGCCAGCAGTCCCTTCCGCAGGGATGCTTCACCCCTCCACTTT. It codes for CASSPFRRDASPLHF.

In DNA, the CDR3 is TGTGCCAGCAGCTTGCGGGGACCCCCTAATGAAAAACTGTTTTTT. This sequence encodes CASSLRGPPNEKLFF. This sequence joins TRBV7-9 and TRBJ1-4, with D perhaps TRBD1 (5 bases). V lost 3 bases to trimming and J lost 3 bases, with 11 bases between them. Germline values: CDR1 SEHNR, CDR2 FQNEAQ (reference sequence). This CDR3 region has 15 residues.